The rows below give T cell receptor beta chains drawn from one sample of a study of tumor and adjacent non-tumor tissue in lung cancer. TCRdb recomputed calls from the multiplex PCR reads with MiXCR, one row per CDR3 protein. The table shows 90,000 to 100,000 distinct CDR3 sequences, with 80% occurring only once. Material: distant non-tumor lung tissue. The receptors derive from a man in his 60s with small cell lung cancer. The CDR3 runs from the conserved cysteine through the conserved F or W. Fields, in order: clone size, D gene, V gene, J gene, CDR3 DNA, CDR3 protein. A D gene is named only where the DNA matches it firmly. The size field is filled for only some rows; it gives once, few, many or a size class.

>.|TRBD1|TRBV12-3/TRBV12-4|TRBJ2-2
TGTGCCATCATTTTCTCTGGGACAGACACCTGGGAGCTGTTTTTT
CAIIFSGTDTWELFF
>.|.|TRBV6-1|TRBJ2-3
TGTGCCAGCAGCTCCCTAGGGGCGGGACTCTTGCATTCGGAGCAGCAGTATTTT
CASSSLGAGLLHSEQQYF
>.|.|TRBV10-3|TRBJ1-6
TGTGCCATCACTGGGGGACGAAATAATTCACCCCTCCACTTT
CAITGGRNNSPLHF
>.|TRBD1|TRBV5-1|TRBJ2-1
TGCGCCAGCAGCTTTGGGACAGGGTTCCTGTTTTTC
CASSFGTGFLFF
>.|.|TRBV11-3|TRBJ2-5
TGTGTCAGTAGCCGGGGGCCTCAAGAGACCCAGTACTTC
CVSSRGPQETQYF
>.|.|TRBV7-2|TRBJ2-7
TGTGCCAGCAGCCTCGGGACTCCTTTGGAGCAGTACTTC
CASSLGTPLEQYF
>.|TRBD2|TRBV11-2|TRBJ2-3
TGTGCCAGTAATTTGGGCCCGGCGGGAGGGGTTCCGGATACGCAGTATTTT
CASNLGPAGGVPDTQYF
>.|.|TRBV11-3|TRBJ2-1
TGTGCCAGCAGCCCCGCCCGGCGGAGCTCCTACAATGAGCAGTTCTTC
CASSPARRSSYNEQFF
>once|.|TRBV29-1|TRBJ2-3
TGCAGCATGTTAACCTGGGGGGGGGGCACGGATACGCAGTATTTT
CSMLTWGGGTDTQYF
>.|.|TRBV6-5|TRBJ1-1
TGTGCCAACAGACAATTCATCAGGGACACTGAAGCCTTCTTT
CANRQFIRDTEAFF
>.|.|TRBV28|TRBJ2-7
TGTGTCAGCAGTCCCCCGGGCTGCCTAACCTACGAGCAGTACTTC
CVSSPPGCLTYEQYF
>.|.|TRBV11-2|TRBJ2-3
TGTGCCAGCAGCCTAGAAGTGGGGGTACAAACGCAGTATTTT
CASSLEVGVQTQYF
>.|.|TRBV12-3/TRBV12-4|TRBJ2-1
TGTGCCAGCAGTTTCGACAGTAGGTGGTTCTTC
CASSFDSRWFF
>.|TRBD2|TRBV12-3/TRBV12-4|TRBJ2-1
TGTATCAGCAGTTTAGCGGGAGAAGACAATGAGCAGTTCTTC
CISSLAGEDNEQFF
>.|.|TRBV12-3/TRBV12-4|TRBJ1-1
TGTTCCTGCAGTATCCTCGAGAACACTGAAGCTTTCTTT
CSCSILENTEAFF
>.|.|TRBV29-1|TRBJ2-1
TGCAGCGTGGAACTAGGACATGGGGGTGAGCAGTTCTTC
CSVELGHGGEQFF
>.|TRBD2|TRBV5-4|TRBJ2-1
TGTGCCAGCAGCCCCCAAGCGGGACTTGAGCAGTTCTTC
CASSPQAGLEQFF
>.|.|TRBV4-2|TRBJ2-3
TGTGCCAGCAGCCCGCTTCAGTGGGATACGCCGTATTTT
CASSPLQWDTPYF
>many|.|TRBV12-3/TRBV12-4|TRBJ1-5
TGTGCCAGCAGTTTCTCGGACAGAGGCTGGTATAGCAATCAGCCCCAGCATTTT
CASSFSDRGWYSNQPQHF
>.|.|TRBV4-1|TRBJ1-1
TGCGCCAGCAGCCAAGTTCCTTGGCGCGGCACTGAAGTTTTCTTT
CASSQVPWRGTEVFF
>.|.|TRBV29-1|TRBJ2-7
TGCAGCGTCTCGACCTCGGACGACAAGTACTTC
CSVSTSDDKYF
>.|.|TRBV7-9|TRBJ2-1
TGTGCCAGCAGCTTAAGTGATGAACAGTTCTTC
CASSLSDEQFF
>.|TRBD1|TRBV11-2|TRBJ1-5
TGTGCTTGCAGCCCCGGGACAGGGGGTATTCAACCCCAGCATTTT
CACSPGTGGIQPQHF
>.|TRBD1|TRBV20-1|TRBJ2-3
TGCACCACGGGGGACAGGGGAACAGATACGCAATATTTT
CTTGDRGTDTQYF
>once|TRBD2|TRBV2|TRBJ2-1
TGTACCAGCAGTGAAGGCGTGACTAGCGGGAGTAGGGTAGACAATGAGCAGTTCTTC
CTSSEGVTSGSRVDNEQFF
>few|TRBD1|TRBV5-1|TRBJ1-1
TGCGCCAGCAGCCGGACGGACAGGGGAAATAAAGCTTTCTTT
CASSRTDRGNKAFF
>many|TRBD2|TRBV5-6|TRBJ2-2
TGTGCCAGCAGCTTGGGCGGGAGACTTGCCGGGGAGCTGTTTTTT
CASSLGGRLAGELFF
>.|.|TRBV5-8|TRBJ2-1
TGTGCCAGCAGATTCGATGAGCAGTTCTTC
CASRFDEQFF
>.|.|TRBV6-1|TRBJ2-2
TGTACCAGCAGTGTGTCGGGGACCAGGGAGCTGTTTTTT
CTSSVSGTRELFF
>.|.|TRBV20-1|TRBJ2-1
TGCAGTGCTAGAGATAAGCTAGTGGGAGCCAGTGAGCAGTCCTTC
CSARDKLVGASEQSF
>.|.|TRBV11-2|TRBJ2-5
TGTGCCAGCAGCTTAGCTCGACAGGCGGCAGGTCCCCAGTACTTC
CASSLARQAAGPQYF
>.|.|TRBV11-2|TRBJ2-1
TGTGCCAGCAACTTAGAGGCAGGGTTAGTTGAGCGGTTCTTC
CASNLEAGLVERFF
>once|.|TRBV6-1|TRBJ2-2
TGTGCCAGCAGCCGGGGGAGGTTCGACACAGTGGAGCTGTTTTTT
CASSRGRFDTVELFF
>.|TRBD2|TRBV11-2|TRBJ2-1
TGTGCCAGCCAGAATCGGGAGGGAGACAATGAGCAATTCTTC
CASQNREGDNEQFF
>once|TRBD2|TRBV29-1|TRBJ2-1
TGCAGCCTTGACAAAGGGACTAGCGGCCCCAATGAGCAGTTCTTC
CSLDKGTSGPNEQFF
>medium-sized|TRBD1|TRBV11-2|TRBJ2-7
TGTGCCAGCAGCTCAGGGGGCTCGGAGCAGTACTTC
CASSSGGSEQYF
>.|.|TRBV6-6|TRBJ1-5
TGTGCCAGCAGTTACCGACACAAGGGGCCCCAGCATTTT
CASSYRHKGPQHF
>.|.|TRBV11-2|TRBJ2-5
TGTGCCAACAACTTTAATAGTAAAGAGACCCAGTACTTC
CANNFNSKETQYF
>.|.|TRBV6-1|TRBJ2-3
TGTGCCAGCAGTGAAGAATACGGTACAGATACAAAGTATTTT
CASSEEYGTDTKYF
>.|TRBD2|TRBV29-1|TRBJ2-1
TGCAACGCTGGAGGTAGCGGGAGTGGTGAGCAGTTCTTC
CNAGGSGSGEQFF
>.|.|TRBV5-4|TRBJ2-1
TGTGCCAGCAGCTTCCGGGACAAATACAATCAGAAGTTCTTC
CASSFRDKYNQKFF
>.|TRBD2|TRBV11-3|TRBJ2-1
TGTGCCTGCAGCCCTAGCGGGGTAACCTACTATGAGCAGTTCTTC
CACSPSGVTYYEQFF
>.|.|TRBV12-3/TRBV12-4|TRBJ2-1
TGTGCCAGCAGTTTACGCTCTAGGGGGTACAATGAGCAGTTCTTC
CASSLRSRGYNEQFF
>.|.|TRBV12-3/TRBV12-4|TRBJ1-2
.
CTSSPGQSLFYGCTF
>.|TRBD2|TRBV6-5|TRBJ2-1
TGTGCCAGTAGGCTAACCGGGACTAGCATTCTGGGCAGTGAGCAGTTCTTC
CASRLTGTSILGSEQFF
>once|.|TRBV20-1|TRBJ2-3
TGCAGTGCTAGTTCCTTGAACTGGGGTAGTACAGATACGCAGTATTTT
CSASSLNWGSTDTQYF
>.|TRBD2|TRBV11-2|TRBJ2-1
TGTATCAGCAGCCCAGTTAGGACTAGCGGGAGGGTTGAGCAGTTCTTC
CISSPVRTSGRVEQFF
>.|TRBD2|TRBV4-2|TRBJ2-1
TGTATCAGCAGCTATGTAGCGGGGGATGAGCAGTTCTTC
CISSYVAGDEQFF